This TCR beta chain was retrieved from a study of blood T cell repertoires in COVID-19. Losses at the gene ends were 4 bases for V and 6 bases for J; bases not matched to a gene: 5. CDR1 and CDR2 (germline): SNHLY, FYNNEI. The CDR3 sequence is 14 residues long. Clones were read by immunoSEQ multiplex PCR, and TCRdb kept only the in-frame ones, dropping some. The table shows roughly 250,000 clones, with approximately 90% occurring only once. This sequence was found in a woman aged 45 to 65 who had recovered from COVID-19. The chain carries TRBV2 and TRBJ1-5; TRBD1 aligns across 8 bases. Sequenced sample: PBMCs or T cells enriched from blood (not recorded which). CDR3: CASSVGQGGQPQHF. CDR3 bases: TGTGCCAGCAGTGTCGGACAGGGAGGTCAGCCCCAGCATTTT. The complete variable domain, with remaining parts taken from reference TRBV2 and TRBJ1-5, reads EPEVTQTPSHQVTQMGQEVILRCVPISNHLYFYWYRQILGQKVEFLVSFYNNEISEKSEIFDDQFSVERPDGSNFTLKIRSTKLEDSAMYFCASSVGQGGQPQHFGDGTRLSIL.